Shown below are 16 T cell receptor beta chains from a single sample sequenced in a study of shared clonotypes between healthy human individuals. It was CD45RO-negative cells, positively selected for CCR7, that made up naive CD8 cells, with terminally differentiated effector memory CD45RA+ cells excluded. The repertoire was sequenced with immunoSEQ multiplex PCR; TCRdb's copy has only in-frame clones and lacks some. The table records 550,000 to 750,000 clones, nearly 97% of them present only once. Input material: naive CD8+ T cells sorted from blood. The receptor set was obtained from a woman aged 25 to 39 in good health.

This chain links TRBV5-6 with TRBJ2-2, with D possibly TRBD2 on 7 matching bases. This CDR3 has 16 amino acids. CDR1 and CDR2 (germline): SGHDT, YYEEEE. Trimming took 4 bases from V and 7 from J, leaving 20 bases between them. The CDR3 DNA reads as TGTGCCAGCAGCCCGGTCCCGGGGGGCAGGGTCGGGGAGCTGTTTTTT. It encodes CASSPVPGGRVGELFF. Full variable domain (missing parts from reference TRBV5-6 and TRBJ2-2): DAGVTQSPTHLIKTRGQQVTLRCSPKSGHDTVSWYQQALGQGPQFIFQYYEEEERQRGNFPDRFSGHQFPNYSSELNVNALLLGDSALYLCASSPVPGGRVGELFFGEGSRLTVL.

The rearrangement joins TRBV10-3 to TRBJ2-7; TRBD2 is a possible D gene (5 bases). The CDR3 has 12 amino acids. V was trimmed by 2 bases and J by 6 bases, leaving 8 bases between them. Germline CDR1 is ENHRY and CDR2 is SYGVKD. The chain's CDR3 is CAISEEGVEQYF. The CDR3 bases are TGTGCCATCAGTGAGGAGGGCGTCGAGCAGTACTTC.

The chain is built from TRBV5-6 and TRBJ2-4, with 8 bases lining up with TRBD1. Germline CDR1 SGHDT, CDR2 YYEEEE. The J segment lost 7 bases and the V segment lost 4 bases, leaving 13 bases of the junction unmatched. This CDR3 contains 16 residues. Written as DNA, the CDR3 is TGTGCCAGCAGCCGAGGCCAGGGGGCAATTTCTAACATTCAGTACTTC. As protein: CASSRGQGAISNIQYF.

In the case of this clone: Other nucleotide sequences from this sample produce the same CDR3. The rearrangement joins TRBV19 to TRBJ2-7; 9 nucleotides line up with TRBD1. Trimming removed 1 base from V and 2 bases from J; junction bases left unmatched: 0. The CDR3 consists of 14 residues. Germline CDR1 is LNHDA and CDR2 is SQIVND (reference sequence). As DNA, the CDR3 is TGTGCCAGTAGTATAGGACAGGGGGCCTACGAGCAGTACTTC. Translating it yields CASSIGQGAYEQYF.

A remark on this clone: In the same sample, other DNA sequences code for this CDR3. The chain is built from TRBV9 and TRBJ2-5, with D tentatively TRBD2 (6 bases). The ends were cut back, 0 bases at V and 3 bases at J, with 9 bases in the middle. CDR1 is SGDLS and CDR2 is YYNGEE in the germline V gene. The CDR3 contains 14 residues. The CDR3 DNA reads TGTGCCAGCAGCGTAGTTGGAGGGAAAGAGACCCAGTACTTC. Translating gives CASSVVGGKETQYF. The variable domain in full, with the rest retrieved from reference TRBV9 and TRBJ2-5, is DSGVTQTPKHLITATGQRVTLRCSPRSGDLSVYWYQQSLDQGLQFLIQYYNGEERAKGNILERFSAQQFPDLHSELNLSSLELGDSALYFCASSVVGGKETQYFGPGTRLLVL.

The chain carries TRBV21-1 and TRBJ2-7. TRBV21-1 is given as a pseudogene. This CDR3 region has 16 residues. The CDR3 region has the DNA TGTGCCAGCAGCAAAGTTGGGGGTGGGGAAGTGTACGAGCAGTACTTC. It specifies CASSKVGGGEVYEQYF.

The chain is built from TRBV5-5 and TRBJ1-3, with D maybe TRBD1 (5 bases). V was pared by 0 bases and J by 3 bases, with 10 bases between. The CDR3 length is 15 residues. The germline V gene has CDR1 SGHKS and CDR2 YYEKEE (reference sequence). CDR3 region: CASSLESTDGNTIYF. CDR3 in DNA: TGTGCCAGCAGCTTGGAATCGACAGATGGAAACACCATATATTTT.

The DNA of the CDR3 is TGTGCCAGCAGTGTTCCTCCAGCGGGAGTACATGAGCAGTACTTC. Translating gives CASSVPPAGVHEQYF. The chain joins TRBV2 to TRBJ2-7; 8 positions match TRBD2. V trimming: 4 bases; J trimming: 7 bases; junction bases outside the gene matches: 12. Germline CDR1 and CDR2: SNHLY and FYNNEI. This CDR3 has 15 amino acids.

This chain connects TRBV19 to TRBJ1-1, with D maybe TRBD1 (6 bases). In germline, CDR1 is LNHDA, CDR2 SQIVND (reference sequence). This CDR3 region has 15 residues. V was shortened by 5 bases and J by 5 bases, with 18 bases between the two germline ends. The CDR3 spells CASSLKHREGTEAFF. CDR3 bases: TGTGCCAGTAGTCTCAAACACAGGGAGGGGACTGAAGCTTTCTTT.

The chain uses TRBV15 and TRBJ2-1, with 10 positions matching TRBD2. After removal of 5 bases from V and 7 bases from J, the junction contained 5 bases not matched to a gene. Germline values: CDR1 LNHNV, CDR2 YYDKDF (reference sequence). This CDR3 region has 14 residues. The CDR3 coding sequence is TGTGCCACCAGCTCGGGACTAGCGCTAAATGAGCAGTTCTTC. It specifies CATSSGLALNEQFF.

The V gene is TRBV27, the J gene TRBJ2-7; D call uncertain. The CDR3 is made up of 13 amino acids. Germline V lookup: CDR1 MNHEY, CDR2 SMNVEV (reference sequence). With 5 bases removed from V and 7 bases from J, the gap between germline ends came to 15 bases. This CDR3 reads CASSHITAAEQYF. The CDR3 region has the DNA TGTGCCAGCAGTCACATAACGGCGGCGGAGCAGTACTTC.

CDR3 in DNA: TGTGCCAGCAGTTTATACGCACAGGGGGCCTACGAGCAGTACTTC. Translated: CASSLYAQGAYEQYF. The chain recombines TRBV28 with TRBJ2-7; 8 bases agree with TRBD1. Trimming cost V 1 base and J 2 bases; bases outside gene matches: 4. The length of the CDR3 is 15 residues. CDR1 and CDR2 from the germline V gene are MDHEN and SYDVKM. Using reference TRBV28 and TRBJ2-7 for the parts outside the CDR3, the full variable domain is DVKVTQSSRYLVKRTGEKVFLECVQDMDHENMFWYRQDPGLGLRLIYFSYDVKMKEKGDIPEGYSVSREKKERFSLILESASTNQTSMYLCASSLYAQGAYEQYFGPGTRLTVT.

CDR3 sequence (DNA): TGTGCCAGCAGCTTGGGCCTAACACCCCTCCACTTT. Protein product: CASSLGLTPLHF. J is TRBJ1-6 and V is TRBV5-4, with unresolved D. Germline-derived CDR1 and CDR2 are SGHNT and YYREEE (reference sequence). The CDR3 has 12 residues. With 0 bases removed from V and 11 bases from J, the gap between germline ends came to 6 bases. Using reference TRBV5-4 and TRBJ1-6 for the parts outside the CDR3, the full variable domain is ETGVTQSPTHLIKTRGQQVTLRCSSQSGHNTVSWYQQALGQGPQFIFQYYREEENGRGNFPPRFSGLQFPNYSSELNVNALELDDSALYLCASSLGLTPLHFGNGTRLTVT.

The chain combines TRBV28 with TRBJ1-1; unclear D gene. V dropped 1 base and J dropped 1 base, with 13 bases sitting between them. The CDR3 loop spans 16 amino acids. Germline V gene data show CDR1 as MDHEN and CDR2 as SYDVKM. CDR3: CASSLFAGLRNTEAFF. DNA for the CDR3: TGTGCCAGCAGTTTATTTGCAGGCCTGAGGAACACTGAAGCTTTCTTT.

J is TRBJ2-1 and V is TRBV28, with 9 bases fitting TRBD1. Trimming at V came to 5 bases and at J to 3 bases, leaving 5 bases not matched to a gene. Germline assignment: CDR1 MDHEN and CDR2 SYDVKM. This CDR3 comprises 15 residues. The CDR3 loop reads CASSHPGQGYNEQFF. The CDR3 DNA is TGTGCCAGCAGTCATCCGGGACAGGGCTACAATGAGCAGTTCTTC.

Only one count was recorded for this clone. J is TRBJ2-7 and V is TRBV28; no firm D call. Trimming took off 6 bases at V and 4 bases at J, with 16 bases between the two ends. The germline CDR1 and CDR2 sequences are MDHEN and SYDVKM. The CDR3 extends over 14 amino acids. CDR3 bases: TGTGCCAGCAGGCTCCTGGCGGAATCTTACGAGCAGTACTTC. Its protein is CASRLLAESYEQYF.